A single sample is the source of the 24 T cell receptor beta chains below, sequenced in a study of T cell repertoires in cytomegalovirus infection. One entry per CDR3 protein, called by TCRdb with MiXCR from the reads. The repertoire holds a few hundred thousand distinct CDR3 sequences, with around a sixth as singletons. Sequenced material: PBMCs. The receptors stem from a human donor in good health (CMV status not recorded). Some clones in this sample may be carry-over from other donors' samples.

V gene TRBV5-4 combines with J gene TRBJ2-5; 10 bases align to TRBD2. After removal of 4 bases from V and 3 bases from J, the junction contained 3 bases not matched to a gene. Germline V lookup: CDR1 SGHNT, CDR2 YYREEE (reference sequence). The CDR3 contains 14 residues. This CDR3 is CASSPGLAEETQYF. As DNA, the CDR3 is TGTGCCAGCAGCCCAGGACTAGCGGAAGAGACCCAGTACTTC.

In its sample, this clonotype was seen many times. This chain links TRBV7-2 with TRBJ2-3; the match to TRBD2 covers 7 bases. CDR1 and CDR2 (germline): SGHTA, FQGNSA. Trimming at V came to 5 bases and at J to 0 bases, leaving 14 bases not matched to a gene. This CDR3 spans 18 amino acids. CDR3 nucleotides: TGTGCCAGCAGCCCCAATCCCTTACTAGCGTCTAGCACAGATACGCAGTATTTT. It translates to CASSPNPLLASSTDTQYF.

This clonotype showed up many times. This chain connects TRBV7-2 to TRBJ2-1; D not certain. V dropped 3 bases and J dropped 10 bases, with 16 bases sitting between them. The CDR3 is 14 amino acids. Germline V gene data show CDR1 as SGHTA and CDR2 as FQGNSA. CDR3 sequence (DNA): TGTGCCAGCAGCTTTGCTGACGCTCGTGCGGAGCAGTTCTTC. The encoded protein is CASSFADARAEQFF. The whole variable domain, filled in from reference TRBV7-2 and TRBJ2-1, reads GAGVSQSPSNKVTEKGKDVELRCDPISGHTALYWYRQSLGQGLEFLIYFQGNSAPDKSGLPSDRFSAERTGGSVSTLTIQRTQQEDSAVYLCASSFADARAEQFFGPGTRLTVL.

This chain links TRBV2 with TRBJ1-5; the D gene is possibly TRBD1 (6 bases). CDR3 length equals 15 residues. The germline V gene encodes CDR1 SNHLY and CDR2 FYNNEI. V lost 6 bases, J lost 2 bases, and 14 bases lay in between. This CDR3 is CASSPSRQGNQPQHF. The CDR3 DNA sequence: TGTGCCAGCAGCCCCTCCCGACAGGGCAATCAGCCCCAGCATTTT.

This clonotype came up a few times. The chain carries TRBV20-1 and TRBJ1-1; 11 nucleotides align to TRBD1. The V gene's germline CDR1 is DFQATT and CDR2 SNEGSKA (reference sequence). With 5 bases clipped from V and 0 bases from J, the junction kept 2 bases outside the gene matches. This CDR3 contains 14 residues. This CDR3 reads CSAQDRGLNTEAFF. The CDR3 nucleotides are TGCAGTGCTCAGGACAGGGGGCTGAACACTGAAGCTTTCTTT.

This clonotype turned up a few times. The chain combines TRBV2 with TRBJ1-5; tentative D call: TRBD1 (5 bases). V gave up 5 bases and J gave up 2 bases, with 13 bases separating them. The CDR3 loop spans 15 amino acids. Germline lookup yields CDR1 SNHLY and CDR2 FYNNEI. CDR3 in amino acids: CASSKEATGNQPQHF. As DNA, the CDR3 is TGTGCCAGCAGTAAAGAGGCGACAGGCAATCAGCCCCAGCATTTT.

This clonotype has just a few counts. This chain links TRBV25-1 with TRBJ1-6; D gene ambiguous. V dropped 7 bases and J dropped 9 bases, with 16 bases sitting between them. This CDR3 comprises 14 residues. CDR1 and CDR2 (germline): MGHDK, SYGVNS. CDR3 sequence (DNA): TGTGCCAGCACAATAGAAGGAATTGGTTCACCCCTCCACTTT. This translates into CASTIEGIGSPLHF. The full variable domain, completed using reference TRBV25-1 and TRBJ1-6, is EADIYQTPRYLVIGTGKKITLECSQTMGHDKMYWYQQDPGMELHLIHYSYGVNSTEKGDLSSESTVSRIRTEHFPLTLESARPSHTSQYLCASTIEGIGSPLHFGNGTRLTVT.

The table lists this clonotype with a few counts. J is TRBJ1-6 and V is TRBV7-9; D is uncertain. With 5 bases removed from V and 7 bases from J, the gap between germline ends came to 9 bases. Germline lookup yields CDR1 SEHNR and CDR2 FQNEAQ (reference sequence). This CDR3 has 13 amino acids. CDR3 DNA sequence: TGTGCCAGCAGCCCAGCGGAGAATTCACCCCTCCACTTT. This gives the protein CASSPAENSPLHF.

This clonotype was detected only a few times. The V call is TRBV19, the J call TRBJ1-2, with 9 bases matching TRBD1. The length of the CDR3 is 13 residues. Germline CDR1 reads LNHDA; CDR2 reads SQIVND (reference sequence). The ends lost 4 bases at V and 7 bases at J; junction bases unmatched: 4. The CDR3 DNA follows: TGTGCCAGTAGTACGGGACAGGGACCTGGCTACACCTTC. This codes for CASSTGQGPGYTF.

The genes are TRBV20-1 and TRBJ2-3; no definite D call. The CDR3 spans 13 residues. Germline V gene sequence: CDR1 DFQATT, CDR2 SNEGSKA (reference sequence). Trimming stripped 6 bases from V and 6 bases from J, with 16 bases between. The CDR3 loop reads CSAPWGIRDTQYF. In DNA form, the CDR3 reads TGCAGTGCCCCATGGGGAATCAGGGATACGCAGTATTTT.

This chain uses TRBV7-9 with TRBJ1-1; D gene ambiguous. Germline V CDR1 and CDR2: SEHNR, FQNEAQ (reference sequence). V was cut by 5 bases and J by 7 bases, with 8 bases left in between. CDR3 length equals 11 residues. DNA of the CDR3: TGTGCCAGCAGCGTGTATAGTGAAGCTTTCTTT. Encoded protein: CASSVYSEAFF.

The V gene is TRBV12-3 or TRBV12-4, the J gene TRBJ2-3; tentative D call: TRBD1 (6 bases). The CDR3 extends over 16 amino acids. V lost 3 bases, J lost 1 base, and 14 bases lay in between. CDR3 nucleotide sequence: TGTGCCAGCAGTTTCGGAAAGTGGGGGCGCACAGATACGCAGTATTTT. Translation: CASSFGKWGRTDTQYF.

This chain connects TRBV27 to TRBJ1-1; the D is unclear. Germline loops: CDR1 MNHEY, CDR2 SMNVEV (reference sequence). The V end lost 8 bases, the J end lost 7 bases, and 20 bases lay between the germline ends. The CDR3 is made up of 14 amino acids. The CDR3 DNA reads TGTGCCAGCTCGCGCGACATTTCTACACTTGAAGCTTTCTTT. It specifies CASSRDISTLEAFF.

This sequence joins TRBV12-3 or TRBV12-4 and TRBJ1-4; D is unclear. The CDR3 consists of 13 residues. V lost 7 bases to trimming and J lost 4 bases, with 10 bases between them. CDR3 region: CASTSRINEKLFF. The CDR3 nucleotides are TGTGCCAGCACGTCGAGGATTAATGAAAAACTGTTTTTT.

The chain employs TRBV7-8 and TRBJ2-5; D may be TRBD2 (5 bases). The germline V and J ends were trimmed by 5 bases and 6 bases, with 22 bases remaining between them. CDR3 length: 16 residues. The germline V gene has CDR1 SGHVS and CDR2 FQNEAQ. DNA for the CDR3: TGTGCCAGCAGCGCGCCGGGGATCCCTCCGGGGAAGACCCAGTACTTC. This sequence encodes CASSAPGIPPGKTQYF.

This rearrangement joins TRBV20-1 to TRBJ2-3; TRBD2 is a possible D gene (5 bases). V dropped 2 bases and J dropped 4 bases, with 7 bases sitting between them. The germline CDR1 and CDR2 sequences are DFQATT and SNEGSKA (reference sequence). The CDR3 runs to 12 residues. The chain's CDR3 is CSARIGADTQYF. The CDR3 DNA sequence: TGCAGTGCTAGAATCGGGGCAGATACGCAGTATTTT.

This clonotype was recorded a few times. The chain is built from TRBV20-1 and TRBJ1-2; a weak D match, TRBD1 (5 bases). The V and J ends lost 5 bases and 4 bases respectively, with 14 bases between them. Germline V gene sequence: CDR1 DFQATT, CDR2 SNEGSKA (reference sequence). The CDR3 spans 13 residues. The CDR3 DNA follows: TGCAGTGCTTCCCCGGGACTCCTCTATGGCTACACCTTC. Encoded protein: CSASPGLLYGYTF.

Remarks on this clonotype: This may be a read error, as it is one base from a much larger clone. This chain joins TRBV12-3 or TRBV12-4 and TRBJ2-7; D may be TRBD2 (5 bases). The germline V and J ends were trimmed by 3 bases and 7 bases, with 16 bases remaining between them. The CDR3 contains 14 residues. CDR3 loop: CASSLDPASGEQYF. CDR3 DNA: TGTGCCAGCAGTTTGGACCCAGCCTCGGGGGAGCAGTACTTC.

This clonotype was seen at least ten times. The rearrangement joins TRBV7-2 to TRBJ1-4; D is undetermined. The germline V gene has CDR1 SGHTA and CDR2 FQGNSA. The CDR3 covers 14 residues. V dropped 1 base and J dropped 8 bases, with 11 bases sitting between them. DNA for the CDR3: TGTGCCAGCAGCTTAGGGTCACGAGGAGAAAAACTGTTTTTT. The encoded protein is CASSLGSRGEKLFF.

Many counts were recorded for this clonotype. This chain joins TRBV5-1 and TRBJ1-5; TRBD1 might be the D (6 bases). Germline V lookup: CDR1 SGHRS, CDR2 YFSETQ. V lost 2 bases to trimming and J lost 4 bases, with 10 bases between them. This CDR3 has 14 amino acids. The CDR3 protein is CASSLNTGNQPQHF. The CDR3 nucleotides read TGCGCCAGCAGCTTAAATACAGGGAATCAGCCCCAGCATTTT.

A few counts support this clonotype. The rearrangement uses TRBV2 and TRBJ1-5; 7 nucleotides match TRBD1. Germline loops: CDR1 SNHLY, CDR2 FYNNEI. The CDR3 is made up of 15 amino acids. V was clipped by 8 bases and J by 0 bases; unmatched bases: 7. The CDR3 DNA is TGTGCCAGCGTTCCGGGACAGAGTAGCAATCAGCCCCAGCATTTT. It is translated as CASVPGQSSNQPQHF. The entire variable domain, with the rest obtained from reference TRBV2 and TRBJ1-5, is as follows: EPEVTQTPSHQVTQMGQEVILRCVPISNHLYFYWYRQILGQKVEFLVSFYNNEISEKSEIFDDQFSVERPDGSNFTLKIRSTKLEDSAMYFCASVPGQSSNQPQHFGDGTRLSIL.

This clonotype was seen only a few times. V usage is TRBV11-3 and J usage is TRBJ1-1, with TRBD1 identical over 7 bases. Per germline, CDR1 SGHNT and CDR2 YENEEA. The length of the CDR3 is 15 residues. J was trimmed by 2 bases and V by 5 bases; bases with no gene match: 8. The CDR3 nucleotides are TGTGCCAGCAGCGAAGAGGGGGCCCTAAACACTGAAGCTTTCTTT. It encodes CASSEEGALNTEAFF.

The chain couples TRBV12-3 or TRBV12-4 to TRBJ2-7, with TRBD1 identical over 8 bases. The CDR3 is made up of 15 amino acids. J was trimmed by 5 bases and V by 4 bases; bases with no gene match: 10. The CDR3 region has the DNA TGTGCCAGCAGTTCCCAGGCAGGGGGCTTCCACGAGCAGTACTTC. Translated: CASSSQAGGFHEQYF.

This chain joins TRBV20-1 and TRBJ1-1; 12 bases align to TRBD1. The CDR3 runs to 15 residues. The V gene's germline CDR1 is DFQATT and CDR2 SNEGSKA (reference sequence). With V trimmed by 6 bases and J by 4 bases, 9 bases remained unmatched. The CDR3 bases are TGCAGTGCACTGCCGGGACAGGGGGCCGGCACTGAAGCTTTCTTT. Encoded protein: CSALPGQGAGTEAFF.